Described below is a single T cell receptor beta chain sequence and its context. Its recognized antigen is unknown. No much larger clone is present one base from it, and per-base qualities are unavailable. Library creation used the immunoSEQ multiplex PCR assay. TCRdb stores this immuneACCESS table with in-frame sequences only. Part of the clones is absent; in the studies checked, under half of the shortfall reflects unresolved V genes, and no reason is known for the rest. Recorded for this sample are hundreds of thousands of clones; about 90% of them occurred a single time. The ten largest clones represent roughly 0.0094% of the sample. A distance of 14 bases separates the germline ends of V and J, which lose 4 bases and 3 bases respectively. Including the terminal cysteine and phenylalanine, the CDR3 comprises 16 residues. Only the CDR3 DNA stays, 48 bases, in frame from base 1. For CDR1 and CDR2, the germline V gene lists SGHRS and YFSETQ.

The sample belongs to a study of shared T cell receptors in the human thymus (dated by TCRdb to the early 2020s). In terms of the full investigation: The study examined how self-reactive, shared T-cell receptor alpha chains are generated in the human thymus.

These records were also assigned to another study, of human thymus T cells. As the second study states: The donors were immunologically healthy infants in Finland who had open corrective cardiac surgery for congenital heart defects. Thymus tissue was obtained as surgical resects removed during corrective cardiac surgery. Usage of V and J gene segments appeared to be biased in both the thymic and the peripheral blood repertoires. According to the related research, thymic TCR repertoires were highly overlapping among unrelated individuals. TCR alpha and beta repertoires from roughly 8 infant thymus samples and a few related peripheral blood samples were characterized in the study. The cohort included more than five male and a couple of female infants, with donor ages spanning 7 to 244 days. Thymocytes were freed from the tissue by mechanical means and kept at -70 degrees C as pellets of roughly 8.5-30 million cells. Genomic DNA was extracted from frozen cell pellets with a QIAsymphony instrument. Using the immunoSEQ multiplex PCR assay, the TCRB and TCRAD loci were amplified from a standardized quantity of quality-controlled genomic DNA. Amplicons spanned the V(D)J region at a length sufficient to cover the CDR3 and identify V and J genes. Through the commercial immunoSEQ service, the amplicons were sequenced on an Illumina platform. Primer bias and sequencing errors were corrected as previously described, and TCRAD and TCRB were defined on the basis of the IMGT database. The repertoires were analysed using immunoSEQ Analyzer 3.0 and VDJTools for basic statistics, V/J segment usage, diversity estimates, rarefaction and pairwise overlap. Chao1, ChaoE, Efron-Thisted, Shannon and inverse Simpson indices were used to estimate diversity, which was also estimated on datasets down-sampled to the smallest sample. For repertoire overlap, CDR3 nucleotide sequence, V gene and J gene had to match strictly, and clustering was done by Jaccard-based multidimensional scaling. On average, thymus samples gave hundreds of thousands of unique TCRB clonotypes, whereas blood samples gave about 84,000.

The chain is assembled from TRBV5-1 and TRBJ2-6; TRBD1 is a possible D gene, resting on 6 matching bases. Specimen: thymocytes. This receptor was identified in a boy younger than two with a congenital heart defect. Donor details come from another sample of the same person, matched by shared clones. The DNA sequence is as follows: TGCGCCAGCAGCCCAATCTGGGACATTGGGGCCAACGTCCTGACTTTC. It translates as CASSPIWDIGANVLTF.